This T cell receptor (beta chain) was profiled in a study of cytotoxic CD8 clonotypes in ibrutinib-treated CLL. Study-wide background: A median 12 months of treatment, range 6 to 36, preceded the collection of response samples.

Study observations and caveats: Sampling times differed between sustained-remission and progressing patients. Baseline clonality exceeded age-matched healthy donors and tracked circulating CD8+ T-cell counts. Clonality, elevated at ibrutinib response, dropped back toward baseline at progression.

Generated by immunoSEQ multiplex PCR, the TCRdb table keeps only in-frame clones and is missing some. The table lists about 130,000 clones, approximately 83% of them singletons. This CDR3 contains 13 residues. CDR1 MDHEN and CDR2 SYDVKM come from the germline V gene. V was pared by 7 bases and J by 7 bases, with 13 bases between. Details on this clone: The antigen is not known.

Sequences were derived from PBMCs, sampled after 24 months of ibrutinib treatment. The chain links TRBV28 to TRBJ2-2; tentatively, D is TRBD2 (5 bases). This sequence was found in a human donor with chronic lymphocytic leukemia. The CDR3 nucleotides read TGTGCCAGCACTCGGAGGCCGAGCGGGGAGCTGTTTTTT. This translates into CASTRRPSGELFF.